This T cell receptor (beta chain) was documented in a study of T cell clonotyping in hematopoietic cell transplantation (dated by TCRdb to about 2021). Describing the broader study: Pretransplant samples from recipients were collected after cytoreduction. A total of 135 blood samples were collected in the study from a few dozen consecutive transplant recipients and their related donors. Patients were recruited between 2015 and early 2017 and followed until September 2020 or death.

TCR beta CDR3 regions were amplified from genomic DNA with the immunoSEQ assay, a bias-controlled multiplex PCR using V- and J-specific primers. A proprietary barcode and Illumina adapter sequences were added to the CDR3 amplicons in a second PCR step. An Illumina MiSeq instrument was used to sequence the CDR3 libraries. As for the original processing: Export and quality control were handled in immunoSEQ Analyzer 3.0, while downstream analyses relied on R Bioconductor and Immunarch. Repertoire metrics were calculated using only productive rearrangements within the normalized downsampled data set. Clonotypes larger than 5 templates in the normalized cohort were defined as pathologically expanded. The Inverse Simpson Index served as the measure of repertoire diversity. CMV-specificity analyses were carried out on the non-normalized data set to capture all clonotypes. This is the immuneACCESS table as TCRdb keeps it, with only in-frame sequences that have V and J called. A part of the clones is gone; compared with another copy, unresolved V genes explain less than half, and the rest is unexplained. V and J calls plus clone size are reproduced from that table; the DNA served to infer D and trimming. The sample includes fewer than 25,000 clones, with roughly nine tenths observed a single time. Clones ranked in the top ten supply around 3.4% of the sample.

Here is what the overall study found, with its caveats: Overlap with donor repertoires was found for only a small fraction of recipient repertoires, with over 95% found to appear de novo at the given depth. The sample size was limited, and CD4 and CD8 repertoire contributions could not be separated because cells were not sorted. Inverse Simpson Index values from donors and from recipients before transplant predicted broader TCR repertoire diversity after transplant. A decrease in recipient TCR diversity was observed after transplant, and a progressive increase in pathologically expanded clonotypes was seen from day 30 to day 180.

The CDR3, cysteine through phenylalanine, is 16 amino acids long. Of all the DNA, just the CDR3 is kept, 48 bases in frame from base 1. The germline ends are 12 bases apart after V is trimmed by 0 bases and J by 3 bases. The germline V gene (reference sequence) yields SGHNT for CDR1 and YYREEE for CDR2. Taken with the paper, the label for time point translates to: recipient sample about 28 days before transplant, after cytoreduction. Blood from recipients was drawn about 28 days before transplant and again at days 30, 100 and 180 after transplant. Nuclei Lysis Solution was used to extract genomic DNA from fresh or cryopreserved unfractionated peripheral blood mononuclear cells. With respect to this clone: Its specific antigen is unknown. Per-base qualities were not stored, and no clone one base away is much larger.

The sample consisted of peripheral blood mononuclear cells, taken before stem cell transplant. The chain employs TRBV5-4 and TRBJ2-2, and perhaps TRBD1 as D gene, on 5 matching bases. The TCR comes from a man aged 18-30 years with biphenotypic leukemia. Some clones in this sample may be carry-over from other donors' samples. The CDR3 corresponds to CASSLEGLTDTGELFF. Here is the DNA: TGTGCCAGCAGCTTGGAGGGGCTCACGGACACCGGGGAGCTGTTTTTT.